The T cell receptor beta chain under discussion was sequenced for a study of blood T cell repertoires in COVID-19. Study overall: Specimens from acute and convalescent COVID-19 originated in the United States, Italy and Spain. PBMCs, B-cell-depleted T cells, or T cells provided the cDNA or gDNA that made up the material.

Authors' analysis steps: Quantification of nucleated cells was approximated via reference gene primer amplification. TCRdb's copy holds only in-frame clones and misses some; the assay was immunoSEQ multiplex PCR. The DNA was the basis for D and trimming; V, J and clone size are from that table. The repertoire consists of 250,000 to 350,000 clones, with 87% occurring once and the leading ten covering roughly 2.3%. V lost 1 base, J lost 3 bases, and 4 bases stayed unmatched. Germline V gene lookup returns CDR1 SGHNT and CDR2 YYREEE (reference sequence). This CDR3 spans 15 amino acids. This chain connects TRBV5-4 to TRBJ2-1; TRBD1 matches at 7 bases. Sequencing used peripheral blood. The clonotype originates from a man aged 18 to 29 with active or convalescent COVID-19. CDR3 loop: CASSLQGVIYNEQFF. CDR3 nucleotides: TGTGCCAGCAGCTTGCAGGGGGTAATCTACAATGAGCAGTTCTTC.